The rows below give T cell receptor beta chains drawn from one sample of a study of identifying expanded T cells in peripheral blood. TCRdb's table, derived via immunoSEQ multiplex PCR, lists solely in-frame clones and lacks some. Of under 70,000 clones listed, roughly 86% were seen once; the top ten hold roughly 5%. The material sequenced was blood. The receptors were sampled from a person between 18 and 69 years old in good health. Each CDR3 is given with its conserved first and last residue. A D gene is named only where the DNA matches it firmly. Some rows have no size entry. The others give once, few or many, or a class for an expanded clone.

d_gene,abundance,j_gene,v_gene,CDR3aa,CDR3nt
NA,NA,TRBJ2-7,TRBV29-1,CSVPGSSYEQYF,TGCAGCGTTCCCGGGAGCTCCTACGAGCAGTACTTC
NA,NA,TRBJ2-7,TRBV4-3,CASSQKGPAAEQYF,TGCGCCAGCAGCCAAAAGGGCCCCGCCGCCGAGCAGTACTTC
NA,many,TRBJ2-3,TRBV2,CASREDTQYF,TGTGCCAGCAGGGAAGATACGCAGTATTTT
NA,once,TRBJ2-5,TRBV28,CATVGDPAQGTTDETQYF,TGTGCCACCGTGGGGGATCCCGCCCAGGGGACTACCGACGAGACCCAGTACTTC
TRBD1,NA,TRBJ1-5,TRBV19,CASSYYRGQSNQPQHF,TGTGCCAGTAGTTATTACAGGGGGCAGAGCAATCAGCCCCAGCATTTT
NA,NA,TRBJ1-3,TRBV19,CASSIRGPGNTIYF,TGTGCCAGTAGTATCCGTGGCCCTGGAAACACCATATATTTT
NA,few,TRBJ1-5,TRBV7-8,CASSLSGRQPQHF,TGTGCCAGCAGCTTATCCGGTCGTCAGCCCCAGCATTTT
NA,NA,TRBJ2-1,TRBV4-1,CASSPSGNEQFF,TGCGCCAGCAGTCCCAGCGGAAATGAGCAGTTCTTC
TRBD1,few,TRBJ2-6,TRBV6-4,CASSETGGSGANVLTF,TGTGCCAGCAGTGAGACAGGGGGCTCTGGGGCCAACGTCCTGACTTTC
NA,once,TRBJ1-6,TRBV18,CASSPQNSPLHF,TGTGCCAGCTCACCTCAGAATTCACCCCTCCACTTT
NA,NA,TRBJ2-3,TRBV5-1,CASSPGVAVSTDTQYF,TGCGCCAGCAGCCCCGGGGTAGCGGTGAGCACAGATACGCAGTATTTT
TRBD1,NA,TRBJ2-7,TRBV9,CASSFGGQGSYEQYF,TGTGCCAGCAGCTTTGGGGGACAGGGCTCCTACGAGCAGTACTTC
NA,few,TRBJ2-7,TRBV11-2,CASSSGEYEQYF,TGTGCCAGCAGCTCAGGAGAGTACGAGCAGTACTTC
NA,NA,TRBJ2-7,TRBV5-1,CASSLDLAVAVYEQYF,TGCGCCAGCAGCTTGGATCTGGCAGTTGCTGTCTACGAGCAGTACTTC
TRBD2,NA,TRBJ2-1,TRBV4-1,CASSQVRLAGSNEQFF,TGCGCCAGCAGCCAAGTAAGACTAGCGGGGTCCAATGAGCAGTTCTTC
NA,NA,TRBJ2-1,TRBV6-5,CASTGLHNEQFF,TGTGCCAGCACAGGACTCCACAATGAGCAGTTCTTC
NA,NA,TRBJ2-7,TRBV28,CASSLLSTGRRPSSYEQYF,TGTGCCAGCAGTTTACTCTCGACGGGACGGAGGCCTAGCTCCTACGAGCAGTACTTC
TRBD1,NA,TRBJ1-1,TRBV4-1,CASSRGQGGVNTEAFF,TGCGCCAGCAGCCGAGGACAGGGGGGTGTGAACACTGAAGCTTTCTTT
TRBD1,NA,TRBJ2-7,TRBV4-3,CASSQGTGKNEQYF,TGCGCCAGCAGCCAAGGGACAGGGAAAAACGAGCAGTACTTC
TRBD1,NA,TRBJ1-5,TRBV9,CASSVPGQGAFLEAAQHF,TGTGCCAGCAGTGTTCCGGGACAGGGGGCCTTCCTGGAGGCCGCCCAGCATTTT
NA,NA,TRBJ1-2,TRBV28,CASRFTGFYGYTF,TGTGCCAGCAGGTTTACAGGTTTCTATGGCTACACCTTC
TRBD2,NA,TRBJ2-7,TRBV9,CASSPRGAGAYEQYF,TGTGCCAGCAGCCCCCGGGGAGCGGGGGCCTACGAGCAGTACTTC
NA,NA,TRBJ2-7,TRBV9,CASSVGVGLYEQYF,TGTGCCAGCAGCGTAGGGGTAGGGCTATACGAGCAGTACTTC
TRBD2,NA,TRBJ2-1,TRBV29-1,CSFYKTSGRAGEQFF,TGCAGCTTTTATAAAACTAGCGGGAGGGCCGGAGAGCAGTTCTTC
TRBD1,few,TRBJ1-5,TRBV5-8,CASSPDRPHQPQHF,TGTGCCAGCAGCCCGGACAGGCCACACCAGCCCCAGCATTTT
TRBD1,NA,TRBJ1-5,TRBV29-1,CSVGGQGHGQPQHF,TGCAGCGTGGGGGGACAGGGGCACGGCCAGCCCCAGCATTTT
TRBD1,NA,TRBJ2-3,TRBV27,CASKMSGGRDTQYF,TGTGCCAGCAAAATGTCAGGGGGCAGGGATACGCAGTATTTT
TRBD2,NA,TRBJ2-3,TRBV7-6,CASSSGLAGGPVTDTQYF,TGTGCCAGCAGCTCCGGACTAGCGGGGGGGCCTGTCACAGATACGCAGTATTTT
NA,NA,TRBJ2-3,TRBV27,CASSLTISTDTQYF,TGTGCCAGCAGTTTAACAATTTCCACAGATACGCAGTATTTT
TRBD2,NA,TRBJ2-7,TRBV14,CASSQGQLAGAPYEQYF,TGTGCCAGCAGCCAAGGTCAACTAGCGGGGGCACCCTACGAGCAGTACTTC
NA,once,TRBJ1-1,TRBV28,CASLSIGPATEAFF,TGTGCCAGCCTATCCATTGGACCCGCCACTGAAGCTTTCTTT
NA,NA,TRBJ2-7,TRBV27,CASSLLGDEQYF,TGTGCCAGCAGTTTACTAGGTGACGAGCAGTACTTC
NA,NA,TRBJ2-3,TRBV5-4,CASSLGPGADTQYF,TGTGCCAGCAGCTTGGGTCCAGGGGCAGATACGCAGTATTTT
NA,once,TRBJ2-1,TRBV5-1,CASSLGGTEYNEQFF,TGCGCCAGCAGCTTGGGCGGCACGGAATACAATGAGCAGTTCTTC
NA,NA,TRBJ2-7,TRBV9,CASSAGDSYEQYF,TGTGCCAGCAGCGCGGGGGACAGCTACGAGCAGTACTTC
TRBD1,NA,TRBJ1-1,TRBV9,CASSANRGPNTEAFF,TGTGCCAGCAGCGCTAACAGGGGGCCGAACACTGAAGCTTTCTTT
NA,NA,TRBJ1-5,TRBV28,CASSLTGARDYQPQHF,TGTGCCAGCAGTTTAACGGGTGCCAGGGACTATCAGCCCCAGCATTTT
TRBD1,NA,TRBJ2-7,TRBV6-5,CATTGDPYEQYF,TGTGCCACGACAGGGGACCCCTACGAGCAGTACTTC
TRBD1,once,TRBJ1-1,TRBV5-4,CASSTPGQGLLNTEAFF,TGTGCCAGCAGCACGCCGGGACAGGGGCTGCTGAACACTGAAGCTTTCTTT
TRBD1,NA,TRBJ2-2,TRBV27,CASSGTETGELFF,TGTGCCAGCAGTGGGACAGAAACCGGGGAGCTGTTTTTT
NA,NA,TRBJ2-2,TRBV6-4,CASSEVPADTGELFF,TGTGCCAGCAGTGAAGTCCCAGCGGACACCGGGGAGCTGTTTTTT
TRBD1,NA,TRBJ1-1,TRBV11-2,CASNRVQGAPEAFF,TGTGCCAGCAACCGAGTACAGGGGGCTCCTGAAGCTTTCTTT
NA,NA,TRBJ2-7,TRBV27,CASSFTTKRGEQYF,TGTGCCAGCAGCTTCACGACAAAGAGAGGCGAGCAGTACTTC
NA,NA,TRBJ2-2,TRBV30,CAWSVGDINTGELFF,TGTGCCTGGAGTGTAGGGGACATAAACACCGGGGAGCTGTTTTTT
TRBD1,NA,TRBJ2-4,TRBV18,CASSPFTTGGMDIQYF,TGTGCCAGCTCACCATTCACGACAGGGGGTATGGACATTCAGTACTTC
NA,NA,TRBJ2-4,TRBV28,CASSLQAELAKNIQYF,TGTGCCAGCAGTTTACAGGCAGAACTAGCCAAAAACATTCAGTACTTC
NA,NA,TRBJ1-6,TRBV14,CASSQDLDSPLHF,TGTGCCAGCAGCCAAGATTTGGATTCACCCCTCCACTTT
NA,NA,TRBJ2-5,TRBV11-2,CASSLKETQYF,TGTGCCAGCAGCTTGAAAGAGACCCAGTACTTC
TRBD2,few,TRBJ2-5,TRBV6-4,CASSETSGAQETQYF,TGTGCCAGCAGTGAAACTAGCGGGGCCCAAGAGACCCAGTACTTC
NA,NA,TRBJ2-5,TRBV6-6,CASSYRPEETQYF,TGTGCCAGCAGTTACAGGCCCGAGGAGACCCAGTACTTC
NA,NA,TRBJ2-7,TRBV5-4,CASSPQGTMASYEQYF,TGTGCCAGCAGCCCCCAGGGTACGATGGCCTCCTACGAGCAGTACTTC